This T cell receptor beta chain was sequenced in a study of blood T cells in healthy people across ages. With regard to this clonotype: The target antigen is unknown.

Germline loops: CDR1 LGHNT, CDR2 FRNRAP. The CDR3 totals 18 residues. Trimming stripped 0 bases from V and 1 base from J, with 16 bases between. Using a J-beta primer mix together with a sample-barcoded 5' primer, a second PCR was run for roughly 7 to 11 cycles. TCRdb ran MiXCR on the 5' RACE reads and lists one entry per CDR3 protein. Here the sample spans some 760,000 distinct CDR3 sequences, roughly 25% being singletons. Whole-study results and caveats: Long-lived and aged donors differed, with more naive CD4+ cells and higher diversity in the long-lived. Calculation of diversity from one million T cells yielded estimates considered to be underestimates.

The same specimen was also included in a second study, on T cells of mothers and their children. As that report states: Six children and their three healthy Caucasian mothers were the donors. The data showed no persistent microchimeric T cell clones.

The chain uses TRBV12-5 and TRBJ2-4; D tentatively fits TRBD1 or TRBD2 (6 bases each). The receptor's source is a boy between 5 and 17 years old in good health. The sequenced material came from blood. The CDR3 is CASGLVLFGGPAKNIQYF. The CDR3 nucleotides read TGTGCTAGTGGTTTGGTACTGTTTGGGGGGCCTGCCAAAAACATTCAGTACTTC.